The 24 T cell receptor beta chains presented below share a single source sample, sequenced in a study of PD-1 blockade in classical Hodgkin lymphoma. Time point reported: cycle 4 day 1 (C4D1), after five to seven weeks of nivolumab. Every one of the patients relapsed after autologous stem cell transplantation (brentuximab vedotin exposure was variable). Thawed PBMCs were the source of CD4+ T cells, purified by magnetic negative selection. Sequencing was performed with immunoSEQ multiplex PCR; in TCRdb, only in-frame clones are kept and a portion is missing. The data contain some 13,000 clones, approximately 83% of them seen just once; the ten biggest clones take up around 0.92%. Specimen: CD4+ T cells from blood, collected before the fourth cycle of nivolumab. These receptors were collected from a human donor with classical Hodgkin lymphoma.

This chain links TRBV28 with TRBJ2-7; 8 bases are a match to TRBD2. The V gene's germline CDR1 is MDHEN and CDR2 SYDVKM. Trimming removed 5 bases from V and 2 bases from J; junction bases left unmatched: 14. The CDR3 sequence is 17 residues long. The CDR3 coding sequence is TGTGCCAGCAGTCCACTCCAGTCTAGCGGGCTTACCTACGAGCAGTACTTC. Protein: CASSPLQSSGLTYEQYF. Filled out from reference TRBV28 and TRBJ2-7, the complete variable domain reads DVKVTQSSRYLVKRTGEKVFLECVQDMDHENMFWYRQDPGLGLRLIYFSYDVKMKEKGDIPEGYSVSREKKERFSLILESASTNQTSMYLCASSPLQSSGLTYEQYFGPGTRLTVT.

V gene TRBV6-1 combines with J gene TRBJ1-1; D is uncertain. The CDR3 sequence is 14 residues long. V lost 1 base to trimming and J lost 7 bases, with 13 bases between them. Per germline, CDR1 MNHNS and CDR2 SASEGT. The CDR3 region is CASSEGRLTSEAFF. As DNA, the CDR3 is TGTGCCAGCAGTGAAGGCAGACTAACAAGTGAAGCTTTCTTT.

This clone was counted once. V and J are TRBV5-1 and TRBJ2-1; 12 bases align to TRBD2. This CDR3 is built from 17 residues. After removal of 7 bases from V and 0 bases from J, the junction contained 8 bases not matched to a gene. Germline lookup yields CDR1 SGHRS and CDR2 YFSETQ. The CDR3 spells CASGQLAGGSSYNEQFF. The CDR3 DNA is TGCGCCAGCGGCCAACTAGCGGGGGGCAGCTCCTACAATGAGCAGTTCTTC.

The chain combines TRBV7-3 with TRBJ1-6; D gene ambiguous. The germline gives CDR1 SGHTA, CDR2 FQGTGA. CDR3 length: 14 residues. With 3 bases removed from V and 8 bases from J, the gap between germline ends came to 11 bases. The DNA for the CDR3 is TGTGCCAGCAGCTTGTTCGGTGGAGATTCACCCCTCCACTTT. This translates into CASSLFGGDSPLHF.

The V and J genes are TRBV29-1 and TRBJ2-6; D is possibly TRBD1 or TRBD2 (5 bases each). CDR3 size: 15 residues. The germline gives CDR1 SQVTM, CDR2 ANQGSEA. V lost 7 bases to trimming and J lost 0 bases, with 13 bases between them. Written as DNA, the CDR3 is TGCAGCGCCCGGGACCCCGACTCTGGGGCCAACGTCCTGACTTTC. Its translation: CSARDPDSGANVLTF.

The chain is built from TRBV9 and TRBJ1-3, with 8 bases that match TRBD1. V trimming: 0 bases; J trimming: 2 bases; junction bases outside the gene matches: 4. The CDR3 totals 16 residues. Germline loops: CDR1 SGDLS, CDR2 YYNGEE. The CDR3, as DNA: TGTGCCAGCAGCGTAGAGGCAGGGGGCACTGGAAACACCATATATTTT. It yields the protein CASSVEAGGTGNTIYF.

This chain connects TRBV7-9 to TRBJ2-5; TRBD1 matches at 8 bases. CDR3 length: 16 amino acids. In germline, CDR1 is SEHNR, CDR2 FQNEAQ (reference sequence). V dropped 0 bases and J dropped 2; count of bases not matched to a gene: 5. The CDR3 spells CASSLAWNRGQETQYF. The CDR3 region has the DNA TGTGCCAGCAGCTTAGCTTGGAACAGGGGGCAAGAGACCCAGTACTTC.

The V gene is TRBV27, the J gene TRBJ1-1; TRBD1 aligns across 9 bases. V dropped 5 bases and J dropped 0; count of bases not matched to a gene: 4. The CDR3 sequence is 15 residues long. CDR1 and CDR2 (germline): MNHEY, SMNVEV (reference sequence). CDR3 in DNA: TGTGCCAGCAGTCCAACAGGGGGCATGAACACTGAAGCTTTCTTT. It encodes CASSPTGGMNTEAFF.

The rearrangement uses TRBV28 and TRBJ2-3; no definite D call. The V and J ends lost 1 base and 2 bases respectively, with 13 bases between them. The CDR3 length is 16 residues. CDR1 and CDR2 from the germline V gene are MDHEN and SYDVKM. The CDR3 nucleotides are TGTGCCAGCAGTTTATTCGTGTCAGGTCACACAGATACGCAGTATTTT. Its protein product is CASSLFVSGHTDTQYF.

This clone was counted between two and nine times. Other nucleotide sequences in the sample specify the same CDR3. The chain joins TRBV29-1 to TRBJ1-1; D uncertain. The germline CDR1 and CDR2 sequences are SQVTM and ANQGSEA. The CDR3 sequence is 13 residues long. Trimming shortened V by 7 bases and J by 1 base, and 13 bases separated the two germline ends. CDR3 nucleotide sequence: TGCAGCGCGCAGAAGGGCGAGAACACTGAAGCTTTCTTT. This sequence encodes CSAQKGENTEAFF.

This clone has only one observation. V usage is TRBV18 and J usage is TRBJ2-1; TRBD2 agrees at 10 bases. The germline gives CDR1 KGHSH, CDR2 LQKENI. The CDR3 consists of 15 residues. The junction had 7 bases not matched to a gene; V was cut back by 6 bases and J by 5 bases. The CDR3 sequence is CASSLSSGGDNEQFF. The CDR3 DNA follows: TGTGCCAGCTCTTTATCTAGCGGGGGAGACAATGAGCAGTTCTTC.

The V call is TRBV19, the J call TRBJ2-7, with 8 bases aligning to TRBD1. Per the germline V gene, CDR1 is LNHDA and CDR2 is SQIVND (reference sequence). After removal of 6 bases from V and 4 bases from J, the junction contained 8 bases not matched to a gene. The CDR3 has 14 residues. CDR3 loop: CASRDGQGQYEQYF. In DNA form, the CDR3 reads TGTGCCAGTAGAGACGGACAGGGCCAGTACGAGCAGTACTTC.

The chain couples TRBV11-2 to TRBJ2-1, with 11 positions matching TRBD2. Germline V gene data show CDR1 as SGHAT and CDR2 as FQNNGV. The ends lost 3 bases at V and 9 bases at J; junction bases unmatched: 13. CDR3 length: 17 residues. CDR3 sequence: CASSLTGTSGAHGEQFF. In DNA, the CDR3 is TGTGCCAGCAGCTTGACCGGGACTAGCGGAGCCCACGGTGAGCAGTTCTTC.

V is TRBV30 and J is TRBJ1-3; D is undetermined. V lost 1 base to trimming and J lost 1 base, with 5 bases between them. CDR1 is GTSNPN, CDR2 SVGIG, per germline (reference sequence). There are 13 residues in the CDR3. CDR3 loop: CAWSGISGNTIYF. CDR3 coding DNA: TGTGCCTGGAGTGGTATTTCTGGAAACACCATATATTTT.

Comments on this clone: A junction boundary mismatches the germline segment, possibly from a read error. This chain joins TRBV10-1 and TRBJ2-1, with 9 bases fitting TRBD1. The germline V gene has CDR1 WNHNN and CDR2 SYGVQD (reference sequence). The CDR3 has 17 amino acids. CDR3 sequence reads: CASSRFTGQGPQREQLF. CDR3 DNA: TGCGCCAGCAGTAGGTTTACGGGACAGGGCCCCCAAAGGGAGCAGCTCTTC.

The chain recombines TRBV2 with TRBJ2-7; unclear D gene. Germline-derived CDR1 and CDR2 are SNHLY and FYNNEI. The V gene lost 4 bases and the J gene lost 4 bases, with 8 bases spanning the gap. This CDR3 is 12 amino acids long. The CDR3 coding sequence is TGTGCCAGCAGTGCGGAGTCATACGAGCAGTACTTC. Translating it yields CASSAESYEQYF.

The chain joins TRBV19 to TRBJ1-6, with 7 positions matching TRBD1. Germline V lookup: CDR1 LNHDA, CDR2 SQIVND (reference sequence). V lost 4 bases and J lost 2; bases outside the gene matches: 8. The CDR3 contains 17 residues. The CDR3 is CASSTSTGSPYNSPLHF. CDR3 bases: TGTGCCAGTAGTACTTCGACAGGGAGTCCCTATAATTCACCCCTCCACTTT.

The chain employs TRBV9 and TRBJ2-5; 10 bases agree with TRBD2. The CDR3 spans 16 residues. Germline CDR1 is SGDLS and CDR2 is YYNGEE. V trimming: 2 bases; J trimming: 2 bases; junction bases outside the gene matches: 6. CDR3 nucleotides: TGTGCCAGCAGCGTTAGCGGGGGGTTGTTACAAGAGACCCAGTACTTC. Translating it yields CASSVSGGLLQETQYF.

The chain joins TRBV5-1 to TRBJ1-1; D is perhaps TRBD1 (5 bases). This CDR3 has 14 amino acids. Germline V gives CDR1 SGHRS, CDR2 YFSETQ. The V and J ends lost 4 bases and 4 bases respectively, with 14 bases between them. The CDR3 sequence: CASSEWDGPTEAFF. CDR3 nucleotides: TGCGCCAGCAGCGAATGGGACGGCCCCACTGAAGCTTTCTTT. The full variable domain, with the rest looked up from reference TRBV5-1 and TRBJ1-1, is KAGVTQTPRYLIKTRGQQVTLSCSPISGHRSVSWYQQTPGQGLQFLFEYFSETQRNKGNFPGRFSGRQFSNSRSEMNVSTLELGDSALYLCASSEWDGPTEAFFGQGTRLTVV.

The chain combines TRBV7-9 with TRBJ1-2, with D tentatively TRBD1 (6 bases). This CDR3 comprises 15 residues. Germline CDR1 SEHNR, CDR2 FQNEAQ (reference sequence). V shed 1 base and J shed 5 bases, with 14 bases lying between them. CDR3 nucleotide sequence: TGTGCCAGCAGCTTAGATTTGACAGGTTATTATGGCTACACCTTC. Translated, it gives CASSLDLTGYYGYTF.

J is TRBJ2-3 and V is TRBV4-1, with 10 bases lining up with TRBD2. V shed 1 base, J shed 1 base, and the junction held 5 bases outside the gene matches. Germline V gene lookup returns CDR1 MGHRA and CDR2 YSYEKL. CDR3 length: 17 amino acids. This chain's CDR3 is CASSQGGAGGGTDTQYF. The CDR3 DNA reads TGCGCCAGCAGCCAAGGAGGAGCGGGGGGGGGCACAGATACGCAGTATTTT.

This chain joins TRBV7-7 and TRBJ2-7; 7 positions match TRBD1. The J segment lost 3 bases and the V segment lost 3 bases, leaving 8 bases of the junction unmatched. Germline-derived CDR1 and CDR2 are SSHAT and FNYEAQ (reference sequence). The CDR3 spans 15 residues. DNA of the CDR3: TGTGCCAGCAGCTTGGAGAGGGGGCGTGGCTACGAGCAGTACTTC. Its translation is CASSLERGRGYEQYF.

The rearrangement links TRBV5-1 to TRBJ2-6; D unresolved. CDR1 SGHRS and CDR2 YFSETQ come from the germline V gene. The CDR3 runs to 15 residues. Deletions cut 0 bases from V and 0 bases from J, with 4 bases between. The CDR3: CASSLVASGANVLTF. The CDR3 DNA follows: TGCGCCAGCAGCTTGGTGGCCTCTGGGGCCAACGTCCTGACTTTC.

Only a few counts were recorded for this clone. Additional DNA sequences in this sample encode the identical CDR3. The chain uses TRBV2 and TRBJ1-2; 7 positions agree with TRBD1. The ends lost 7 bases at V and 7 bases at J; junction bases unmatched: 6. Germline-derived CDR1 and CDR2 are SNHLY and FYNNEI. There are 12 residues in the CDR3. The CDR3 DNA reads as TGTGCCAGCATACTTCAGGGGGGTGGCTACACCTTC. This gives the protein CASILQGGGYTF.